This entry lists 29 T cell receptor beta chains sequenced from one sample in a study of beta chain features in type 1 diabetes. Expressed TCRB transcripts were sequenced because the isolated RNA had all been reverse transcribed beforehand. The table came from immunoSEQ multiplex PCR; TCRdb's copy has only in-frame clones and leaves some out. The table shows about 340,000 clones, with 6.5% to 10% occurring only once. The source material was central memory CD4+ T cells from blood. These receptors were obtained from a woman aged 18-35 years in good health.

This clone was counted many times. The chain couples TRBV5-4 to TRBJ2-3, with 7 bases lining up with TRBD2. The germline V gene has CDR1 SGHNT and CDR2 YYREEE (reference sequence). CDR3 size: 16 residues. J lost 3 bases, V lost 5 bases, and 12 bases had no gene match. Written as DNA, the CDR3 is TGTGCCAGCAGGCCTGGTGCGGGAGTGGGAACAGATACGCAGTATTTT. Translation: CASRPGAGVGTDTQYF.

CDR3 loop: CAPSEKGQGLYEQYF. The DNA for the CDR3 is TGTGCGCCCAGCGAAAAGGGGCAGGGGCTCTACGAGCAGTACTTC. V is TRBV21-1 and J is TRBJ2-7; the table names TRBD1, a call not compared with the DNA. TRBV21-1 counts as a pseudogene. The CDR3 sequence is 15 residues long.

The chain couples TRBV5-1 to TRBJ2-7; 9 nucleotides align to TRBD2. This CDR3 has 15 residues. V was pared by 4 bases and J by 5 bases, with 10 bases of the junction left unmatched. Germline CDR1 SGHRS, CDR2 YFSETQ. The CDR3 DNA is TGCGCCAGCAGCCGGAGAGCGGGAGGAAGCCACGAGCAGTACTTC. The encoded protein is CASSRRAGGSHEQYF.

This clone has just a few counts. The same CDR3 arises from other DNA sequences in this sample as well. V gene TRBV7-9 combines with J gene TRBJ2-6, with D possibly matching TRBD2 (5 bases). Germline loops: CDR1 SEHNR, CDR2 FQNEAQ (reference sequence). This CDR3 spans 15 amino acids. Trimming pared 5 bases from V and 2 bases from J, leaving 10 bases between. CDR3 region: CASSRAGTGANVLTF. For the CDR3, the DNA is TGTGCCAGCAGCCGCGCCGGGACTGGGGCCAACGTCCTGACTTTC.

This clone has a count of ten or more. This chain connects TRBV4-1 to TRBJ1-4; D is undetermined. The CDR3 totals 13 residues. Germline-derived CDR1 and CDR2 are MGHRA and YSYEKL. Trimming cost V 4 bases and J 7 bases, with 10 bases left between them. CDR3: CASSRNFPEKLFF. The CDR3 DNA reads TGCGCCAGCAGCCGAAATTTTCCTGAAAAACTGTTTTTT.

This clone was detected a few times. The chain joins TRBV15 to TRBJ2-3; perhaps D is TRBD1 or TRBD2 (5 bases each). The CDR3 runs 13 residues. The V end lost 1 base, the J end lost 6 bases, and 8 bases lay between the germline ends. Germline CDR1 is LNHNV and CDR2 is YYDKDF (reference sequence). As DNA, the CDR3 is TGTGCCACCAGCAGAGGGGACCGGGATACGCAGTATTTT. Residues: CATSRGDRDTQYF.

The CDR3 coding sequence is TGTGCCAGCGGGAGGGCGGTCAACTATGGCTACACCTTC. Protein product: CASGRAVNYGYTF. The rearrangement uses TRBV6-5 and TRBJ1-2; D call uncertain. Trimming cost V 8 bases and J 2 bases, with 12 bases left between them. Germline V gene sequence: CDR1 MNHEY, CDR2 SVGAGI. CDR3 length equals 13 residues.

This clone has a handful of counts. The CDR3 sequence: CASRLTGGNTEAFF. In DNA, the CDR3 is TGTGCCAGCAGGCTGACAGGGGGAAACACTGAAGCTTTCTTT. V gene TRBV10-3 combines with J gene TRBJ1-1, with 9 bases that match TRBD1. The CDR3 loop spans 14 amino acids. Per germline, CDR1 ENHRY and CDR2 SYGVKD. Trimming cost V 10 bases and J 2 bases; bases outside gene matches: 8.

This clone was detected only a few times. The chain recombines TRBV6-5 with TRBJ2-7; 11 positions match TRBD1. This CDR3 has 15 amino acids. After removal of 0 bases from V and 5 bases from J, the junction contained 3 bases not matched to a gene. Germline values: CDR1 MNHEY, CDR2 SVGAGI. The CDR3 sequence is CASSYSGQGVDEQYF. Here the CDR3 DNA reads TGTGCCAGCAGTTACTCGGGACAGGGGGTTGACGAGCAGTACTTC.

The chain has TRBV6-5 and TRBJ1-2; 8 bases are a match to TRBD1. This CDR3 region has 15 residues. Germline loops: CDR1 MNHEY, CDR2 SVGAGI. Trimming removed 4 bases from V and 8 bases from J; junction bases left unmatched: 12. The CDR3 here is CASSSRQGTHGGYTF. DNA of the CDR3: TGTGCCAGCAGTTCCCGACAGGGGACCCACGGGGGCTACACCTTC.

There are many counts of this clone. The chain couples TRBV2 to TRBJ2-4, with D possibly TRBD2 on 6 matching bases. V shed 3 bases and J shed 0 bases, with 12 bases lying between them. This CDR3 comprises 16 residues. Germline CDR1 is SNHLY and CDR2 is FYNNEI. The CDR3 DNA follows: TGTGCCAGCAGTGATGACAACGGGGGAGCCAAAAACATTCAGTACTTC. Amino acid sequence: CASSDDNGGAKNIQYF.

The table lists this clone with a few counts. The chain carries TRBV5-4 and TRBJ1-2; TRBD1 might be the D (6 bases). Germline CDR1 reads SGHNT; CDR2 reads YYREEE (reference sequence). This CDR3 spans 13 amino acids. V lost 7 bases to trimming and J lost 2 bases, with 12 bases between them. CDR3 residues: CASGPDRNYGYTF. The CDR3, as DNA: TGTGCCAGCGGTCCCGACAGGAACTATGGCTACACCTTC.

This clone was counted only a few times. This rearrangement joins TRBV2 to TRBJ1-5; TRBD1 is a possible D gene (5 bases). Germline loops: CDR1 SNHLY, CDR2 FYNNEI. This CDR3 spans 14 amino acids. V gave up 1 base and J gave up 4 bases, with 8 bases separating them. CDR3 nucleotides: TGTGCCAGCAGTGAAGTAAGGGGAAATCAGCCCCAGCATTTT. This translates into CASSEVRGNQPQHF.

The rearrangement uses TRBV7-2 and TRBJ1-1; D uncertain. From germline, CDR1 is SGHTA and CDR2 FQGNSA. CDR3 length: 14 amino acids. V was cut by 3 bases and J by 5 bases, with 13 bases left in between. The CDR3 is CASSFSSEVTEAFF. CDR3 nucleotides: TGTGCCAGCAGCTTTTCATCGGAGGTTACTGAAGCTTTCTTT.

A few counts support this clone. Other nucleotide sequences in the sample specify the same CDR3. J is TRBJ1-3 and V is TRBV14; tentatively, D is TRBD1 (5 bases). Per germline, CDR1 SGHDN and CDR2 FVKESK. V was pared by 2 bases and J by 0 bases, with 8 bases between. The CDR3 length is 15 residues. CDR3 coding DNA: TGTGCCAGCAGCCAATCGACAGTCTCTGGAAACACCATATATTTT. This encodes CASSQSTVSGNTIYF.

This clone has just a few counts. The chain uses TRBV7-9 and TRBJ2-2; a possible D gene is TRBD1 (7 bases). Germline CDR1 is SEHNR and CDR2 is FQNEAQ (reference sequence). CDR3 size: 15 residues. V was cut by 5 bases and J by 7 bases, with 17 bases left in between. The CDR3 DNA reads TGTGCCAGCAGCCTGACAGGGACTTCCTTCGGGGAGCTGTTTTTT. This sequence encodes CASSLTGTSFGELFF.

This clone was picked up a small number of times. A much larger clone differs by one base, so this may be a read error. This CDR3 is also generated by other DNA sequences in the sample. V is TRBV19 and J is TRBJ2-1; D might be TRBD2 (7 bases). Germline-derived CDR1 and CDR2 are LNHDA and SQIVND (reference sequence). V shed 6 bases and J shed 8 bases, with 14 bases lying between them. The CDR3 is 13 amino acids. The CDR3 here is CASRGGGRHEQFF. CDR3 nucleotides: TGTGCCAGTAGGGGGGGCGGGAGACATGAGCAGTTCTTC. Supplemented by reference TRBV19 and TRBJ2-1, the full variable domain reads DGGITQSPKYLFRKEGQNVTLSCEQNLNHDAMYWYRQDPGQGLRLIYYSQIVNDFQKGDIAEGYSVSREKKESFPLTVTSAQKNPTAFYLCASRGGGRHEQFFGPGTRLTVL.

This clone was recorded a few times. The CDR3 nucleotides are TGTGCCAGCAGCCTCGCCGGGGAGAACACTGAAGCTTTCTTT. Protein: CASSLAGENTEAFF. The chain uses TRBV7-9 and TRBJ1-1, with unresolved D. The germline V gene has CDR1 SEHNR and CDR2 FQNEAQ (reference sequence). V was cut by 5 bases and J by 1 base, with 11 bases left in between. There are 14 residues in the CDR3.

The V gene is TRBV10-3, the J gene TRBJ2-2, with D unresolved. The length of the CDR3 is 14 residues. Trimming took 6 bases from V and 3 from J, leaving 11 bases between them. Per germline, CDR1 ENHRY and CDR2 SYGVKD. CDR3 in amino acids: CAIRSSYDTGELFF. The CDR3, as DNA: TGTGCCATCAGATCGAGTTACGACACCGGGGAGCTGTTTTTT.

In this sample, this clone turned up many times. The gene calls are TRBV14 and TRBJ1-1, with D unresolved. The CDR3 is 14 residues long. Germline assignment: CDR1 SGHDN and CDR2 FVKESK. Trimming shortened V by 4 bases and J by 2 bases, and 11 bases separated the two germline ends. In DNA form, the CDR3 reads TGTGCCAGCAGCCGTTGGTCCGAAAACACTGAAGCTTTCTTT. Its protein is CASSRWSENTEAFF.

Ten or more counts support this clone. The CDR3 here is CASSGGPAIYNEQFF. The CDR3 nucleotides read TGTGCCAGCAGCGGGGGACCGGCAATCTACAATGAGCAGTTCTTC. The chain uses TRBV11-2 and TRBJ2-1; D possibly matches TRBD1 or TRBD2 (5 bases each). CDR1 and CDR2 from the germline V gene are SGHAT and FQNNGV. Trimming took off 5 bases at V and 3 bases at J, with 14 bases between the two ends. This CDR3 contains 15 residues.

The table lists this clone with a few counts. CDR3 loop: CASSLSSWIMNTEAFF. The CDR3 nucleotides read TGTGCCAGCAGCCTCAGTTCCTGGATTATGAACACTGAAGCTTTCTTT. The rearrangement links TRBV7-8 to TRBJ1-1; D gene unclear. Per the germline V gene, CDR1 is SGHVS and CDR2 is FQNEAQ. The CDR3 has 16 amino acids. V lost 5 bases and J 0 bases, leaving 16 bases between the germline ends.

A few counts support this clone. The rearrangement joins TRBV28 to TRBJ2-3; 8 bases line up with TRBD1. This CDR3 is 16 amino acids long. Germline lookup yields CDR1 MDHEN and CDR2 SYDVKM. J was trimmed by 5 bases and V by 5 bases; bases with no gene match: 12. The CDR3 nucleotides read TGTGCCAGCAGTGGCACCGGGACAGGACAAAGAGATACGCAGTATTTT. Its translation: CASSGTGTGQRDTQYF. Full variable domain (missing parts from reference TRBV28 and TRBJ2-3): DVKVTQSSRYLVKRTGEKVFLECVQDMDHENMFWYRQDPGLGLRLIYFSYDVKMKEKGDIPEGYSVSREKKERFSLILESASTNQTSMYLCASSGTGTGQRDTQYFGPGTRLTVL.

V usage is TRBV20-1 and J usage is TRBJ2-5, with a tentative D call TRBD2 (6 bases). CDR1 DFQATT and CDR2 SNEGSKA come from the germline V gene (reference sequence). Trimming cost V 3 bases and J 9 bases, with 11 bases left between them. There are 11 residues in the CDR3. The CDR3 is CSASGRGSQYF. DNA of the CDR3: TGCAGTGCTAGCGGGAGAGGGTCCCAGTACTTC.

The chain joins TRBV9 to TRBJ2-5, with TRBD1 matching 7 bases. Losses at the gene ends were 0 bases for V and 4 bases for J; bases not matched to a gene: 6. The CDR3 is 15 residues long. CDR1 SGDLS and CDR2 YYNGEE come from the germline V gene. The CDR3 bases are TGTGCCAGCAGCGTAGCTGGGACAGAGGGAGAGACCCAGTACTTC. Amino acids: CASSVAGTEGETQYF.

Only a few counts were recorded for this clone. The chain links TRBV29-1 to TRBJ2-7; 12 bases fit TRBD2. The CDR3 runs to 17 residues. Germline trimming cut 1 base from V and 0 bases from J; bases unmatched to any gene: 7. CDR1 is SQVTM and CDR2 is ANQGSEA in the germline V gene. Written as DNA, the CDR3 is TGCAGCGTTGAAGCGAGTACTAGCGGGAGGAGCTCCTACGAGCAGTACTTC. This translates into CSVEASTSGRSSYEQYF.

In its sample, this clone was seen many times. The chain is built from TRBV4-2 and TRBJ2-2; D not certain. With 1 base removed from V and 0 bases from J, the gap between germline ends came to 6 bases. This CDR3 region has 15 residues. CDR1 LGHNA and CDR2 YNFKEQ come from the germline V gene. The CDR3, as DNA: TGTGCCAGCAGCCAAGGGGCAGCGAACACCGGGGAGCTGTTTTTT. This encodes CASSQGAANTGELFF.

J is TRBJ2-7 and V is TRBV29-1; no firm D call. Trimming cost V 4 bases and J 3 bases, with 13 bases left between them. The V gene's germline CDR1 is SQVTM and CDR2 ANQGSEA. The CDR3 contains 13 residues. Here the CDR3 DNA reads TGCAGCGTTGTCCGACGGGCCGGCTACGAGCAGTACTTC. Protein: CSVVRRAGYEQYF.

This clone appeared many times. The chain's CDR3 is CSVEDGRPANTEAFF. The CDR3 nucleotides read TGCAGCGTTGAAGATGGGAGGCCAGCGAACACTGAAGCTTTCTTT. This chain connects TRBV29-1 to TRBJ1-1; D not resolved. V was pared by 0 bases and J by 1 base, with 12 bases between. CDR3 length: 15 residues. Germline CDR1 is SQVTM and CDR2 is ANQGSEA. Full variable domain (rest looked up from reference TRBV29-1 and TRBJ1-1): SAVISQKPSRDICQRGTSLTIQCQVDSQVTMMFWYRQQPGQSLTLIATANQGSEATYESGFVIDKFPISRPNLTFSTLTVSNMSPEDSSIYLCSVEDGRPANTEAFFGQGTRLTVV.